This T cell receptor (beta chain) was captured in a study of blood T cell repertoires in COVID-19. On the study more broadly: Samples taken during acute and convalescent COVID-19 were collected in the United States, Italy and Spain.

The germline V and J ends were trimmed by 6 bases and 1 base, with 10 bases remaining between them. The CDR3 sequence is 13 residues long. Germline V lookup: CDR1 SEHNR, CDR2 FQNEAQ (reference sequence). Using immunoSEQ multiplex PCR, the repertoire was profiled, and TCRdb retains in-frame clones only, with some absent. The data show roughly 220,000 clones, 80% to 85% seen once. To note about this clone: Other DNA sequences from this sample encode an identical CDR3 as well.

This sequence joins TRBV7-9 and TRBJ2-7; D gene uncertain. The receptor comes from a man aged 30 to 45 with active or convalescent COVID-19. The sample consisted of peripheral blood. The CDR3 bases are TGTGCCAGCAGTCCACCTCAGTCCTACGAGCAGTACTTC. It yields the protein CASSPPQSYEQYF.